This TCR beta chain originates from a study of blood T cell repertoires in COVID-19. For the study at large: Spain, Italy and the United States supplied samples that represented acute and convalescent COVID-19.

Libraries were prepared by immunoSEQ multiplex PCR; TCRdb keeps only in-frame clonotypes and omits some of them. This table holds about 300,000 clones, roughly 88% found once. The CDR3 runs 16 residues. V gave up 5 bases and J gave up 2 bases; unmatched junction bases: 3. Germline CDR1 reads SGHVS; CDR2 reads FQNEAQ. The sequence derives from a woman aged 25 to 39 who had recovered from COVID-19. The genes are TRBV7-8 and TRBJ2-1; TRBD2 matches 13 bases. The material sequenced was peripheral blood. CDR3 sequence reads: CASSILAGGAYNEQFF. In DNA, the CDR3 is TGTGCCAGCAGCATACTAGCGGGGGGGGCCTACAATGAGCAGTTCTTC. The full variable domain, its missing parts supplied by reference TRBV7-8 and TRBJ2-1, is GAGVSQSPRYKVAKRGQDVALRCDPISGHVSLFWYQQALGQGPEFLTYFQNEAQLDKSGLPSDRFFAERPEGSVSTLKIQRTQQEDSAVYLCASSILAGGAYNEQFFGPGTRLTVL.